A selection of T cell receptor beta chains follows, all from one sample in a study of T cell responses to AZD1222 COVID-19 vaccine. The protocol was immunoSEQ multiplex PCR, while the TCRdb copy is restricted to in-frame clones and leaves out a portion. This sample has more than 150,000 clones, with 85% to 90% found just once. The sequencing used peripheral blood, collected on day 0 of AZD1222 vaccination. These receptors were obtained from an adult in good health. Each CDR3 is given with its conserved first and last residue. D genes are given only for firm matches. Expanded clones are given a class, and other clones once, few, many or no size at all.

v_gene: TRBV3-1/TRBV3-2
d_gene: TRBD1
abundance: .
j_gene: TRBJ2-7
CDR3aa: CASSDRDRAGEQYF
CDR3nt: TGTGCCAGCAGCGACCGGGACAGGGCGGGGGAGCAGTACTTC

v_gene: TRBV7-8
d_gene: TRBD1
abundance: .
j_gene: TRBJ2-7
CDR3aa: CASSLGGTGGTYEQYF
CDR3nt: TGTGCCAGCAGCTTAGGTGGGACAGGGGGAACCTACGAGCAGTACTTC

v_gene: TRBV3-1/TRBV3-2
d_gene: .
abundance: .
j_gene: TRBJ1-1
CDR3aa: CASSQGSWNTEAFF
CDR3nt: TGTGCCAGCAGCCAGGGCAGCTGGAACACTGAAGCTTTCTTT

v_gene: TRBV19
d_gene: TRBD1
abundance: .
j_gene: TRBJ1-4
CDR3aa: CASSMGPRDRKEKLFF
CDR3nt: TGTGCCAGTAGTATGGGGCCCCGGGACAGGAAAGAAAAACTGTTTTTT

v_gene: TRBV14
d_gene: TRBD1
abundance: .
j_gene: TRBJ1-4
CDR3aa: CASSLGTGGYEKLFF
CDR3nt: TGTGCCAGCAGCCTGGGGACAGGGGGGTACGAAAAACTGTTTTTT

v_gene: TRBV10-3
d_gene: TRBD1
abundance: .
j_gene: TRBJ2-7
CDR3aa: CAISERDRGRDEQYF
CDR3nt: TGTGCCATCAGTGAGCGGGACAGGGGGCGCGACGAGCAGTACTTC

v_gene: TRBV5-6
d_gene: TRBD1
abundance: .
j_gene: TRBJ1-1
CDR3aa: CASSSEWGQGHLANTEAFF
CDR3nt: TGTGCCAGCAGCTCAGAATGGGGACAGGGTCATCTTGCGAACACTGAAGCTTTCTTT

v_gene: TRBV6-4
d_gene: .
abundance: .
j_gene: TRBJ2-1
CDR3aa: CASSEGDSQGLPYNEQFF
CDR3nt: TGTGCCAGCAGTGAAGGGGACAGCCAAGGACTACCCTACAATGAGCAGTTCTTC

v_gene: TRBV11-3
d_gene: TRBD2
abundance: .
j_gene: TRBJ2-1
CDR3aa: CASSLALQSLAGVIDEQFF
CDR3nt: TGTGCCAGCAGCTTAGCTCTCCAAAGTCTAGCGGGAGTGATCGATGAGCAGTTCTTC

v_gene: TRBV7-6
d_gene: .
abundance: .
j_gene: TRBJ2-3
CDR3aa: CASSLVGQGTDTQYF
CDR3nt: TGTGCCAGCAGCTTAGTGGGGCAGGGGACAGATACGCAGTATTTT

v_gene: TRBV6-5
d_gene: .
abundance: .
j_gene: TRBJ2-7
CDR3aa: CASRKNYEQYF
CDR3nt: TGTGCCAGCAGGAAAAACTACGAGCAGTACTTC

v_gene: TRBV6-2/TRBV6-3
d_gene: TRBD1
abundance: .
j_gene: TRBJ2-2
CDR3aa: CASSLRTGGGTGELFF
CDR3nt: TGTGCCAGCAGCCTCAGGACAGGGGGAGGTACCGGGGAGCTGTTTTTT

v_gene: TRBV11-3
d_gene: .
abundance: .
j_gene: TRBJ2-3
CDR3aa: CASSLRLGPRTDTQYF
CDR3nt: TGTGCCAGCAGCCTCCGACTGGGCCCCCGGACAGATACGCAGTATTTT

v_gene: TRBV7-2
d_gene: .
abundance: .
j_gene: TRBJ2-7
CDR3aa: CASSLALYEQYF
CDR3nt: TGTGCCAGCAGCTTAGCGCTCTACGAGCAGTACTTC

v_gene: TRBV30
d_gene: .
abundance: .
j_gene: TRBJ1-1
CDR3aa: CAWGAMRTEAFF
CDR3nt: TGTGCCTGGGGTGCAATGCGGACTGAAGCTTTCTTT

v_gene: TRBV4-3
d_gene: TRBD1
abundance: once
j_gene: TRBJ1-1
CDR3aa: CASSQDDRVYTEAFF
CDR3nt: TGCGCCAGCAGCCAAGATGACAGGGTTTACACTGAAGCTTTCTTT

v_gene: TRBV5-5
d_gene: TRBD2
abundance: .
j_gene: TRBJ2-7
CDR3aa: CASSLAGDTPYEQYF
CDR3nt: TGTGCCAGCAGTTTAGCGGGAGATACCCCCTACGAGCAGTACTTC

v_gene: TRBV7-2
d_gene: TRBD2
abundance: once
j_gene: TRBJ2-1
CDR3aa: CASSLRSGESYNEQFF
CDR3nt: TGTGCCAGCAGCTTGCGTAGCGGGGAATCCTACAATGAGCAGTTCTTC

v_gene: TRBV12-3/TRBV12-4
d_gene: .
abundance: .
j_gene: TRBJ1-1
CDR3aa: CASRWTQGTEAFF
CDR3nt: TGTGCCAGCAGATGGACCCAGGGGACTGAAGCTTTCTTT

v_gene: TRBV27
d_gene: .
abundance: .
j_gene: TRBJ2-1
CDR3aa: CASSFSPGVYYNEQFF
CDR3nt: TGTGCCAGCAGTTTTTCCCCGGGGGTCTACTACAATGAGCAGTTCTTC

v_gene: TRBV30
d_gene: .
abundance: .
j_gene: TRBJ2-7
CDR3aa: CAWKLPGAYEQYF
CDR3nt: TGTGCCTGGAAGTTACCAGGGGCCTACGAGCAGTACTTC

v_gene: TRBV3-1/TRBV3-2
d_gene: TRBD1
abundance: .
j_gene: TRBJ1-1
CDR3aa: CASSQTGGSGTEAFF
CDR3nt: TGTGCCAGCAGCCAAACAGGGGGGAGTGGAACTGAAGCTTTCTTT

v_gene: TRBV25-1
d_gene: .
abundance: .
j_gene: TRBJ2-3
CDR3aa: CASSGPLRQGSSDTQYF
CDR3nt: TGTGCCAGCAGTGGCCCTCTGCGGCAGGGTAGCTCAGATACGCAGTATTTT

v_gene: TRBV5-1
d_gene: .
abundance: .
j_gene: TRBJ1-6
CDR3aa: CASSPGRGNSPLHF
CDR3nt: TGCGCCAGCAGCCCAGGGCGGGGTAATTCACCCCTCCACTTT

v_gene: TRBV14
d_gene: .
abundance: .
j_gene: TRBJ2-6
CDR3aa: CASSQERGANVLTF
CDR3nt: TGTGCCAGCAGCCAAGAAAGGGGGGCCAACGTCCTGACTTTC

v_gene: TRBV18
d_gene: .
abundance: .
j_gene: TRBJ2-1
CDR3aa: CASSPTSAPYNEQFF
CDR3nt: TGTGCCAGCTCACCAACCTCAGCACCTTACAATGAGCAGTTCTTC

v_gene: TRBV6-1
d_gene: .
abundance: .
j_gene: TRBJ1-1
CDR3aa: CASSEIGGRAEAFF
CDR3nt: TGTGCCAGCAGTGAAATAGGGGGAAGGGCTGAAGCTTTCTTT

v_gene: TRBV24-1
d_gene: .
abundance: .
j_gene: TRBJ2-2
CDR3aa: CATSAPSAAAGELFF
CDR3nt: TGTGCCACCAGTGCCCCTTCGGCGGCTGCCGGGGAGCTGTTTTTT

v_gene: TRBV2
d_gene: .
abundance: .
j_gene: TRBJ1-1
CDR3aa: CASTEPGADSEAFF
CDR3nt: TGTGCCAGCACAGAACCCGGGGCGGACTCTGAAGCTTTCTTT

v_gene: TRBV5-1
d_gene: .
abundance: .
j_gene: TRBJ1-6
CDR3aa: CASSSTGNYNSPLHF
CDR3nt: TGCGCCAGCAGCTCAACAGGGAACTATAATTCACCCCTCCACTTT

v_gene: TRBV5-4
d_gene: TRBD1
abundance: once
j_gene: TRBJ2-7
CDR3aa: CASSNRDRASYEQYF
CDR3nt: TGTGCCAGCAGCAACCGGGACAGGGCCTCCTACGAGCAGTACTTC

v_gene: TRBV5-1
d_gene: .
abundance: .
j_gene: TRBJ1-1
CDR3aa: CASSLEVETEAFF
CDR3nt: TGCGCCAGCAGCCTTGAGGTTGAAACTGAAGCTTTCTTT

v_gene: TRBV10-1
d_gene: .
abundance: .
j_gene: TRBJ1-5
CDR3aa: CASSAAGSNQPQHF
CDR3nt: TGCGCCAGCAGTGCGGCAGGGAGCAATCAGCCCCAGCATTTT

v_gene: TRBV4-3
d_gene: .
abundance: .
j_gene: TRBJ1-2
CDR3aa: CASSQDEDYGYTF
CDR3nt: TGCGCCAGCAGCCAAGATGAGGACTATGGCTACACCTTC

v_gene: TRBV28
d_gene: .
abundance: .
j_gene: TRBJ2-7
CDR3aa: CASSLWTNSYEQYF
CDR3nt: TGTGCCAGCAGCTTGTGGACTAACTCCTACGAGCAGTACTTC

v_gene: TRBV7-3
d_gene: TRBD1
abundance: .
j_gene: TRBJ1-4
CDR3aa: CASSFPQGQSIATNEKLFF
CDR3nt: TGTGCCAGCAGCTTCCCTCAGGGACAGAGTATTGCAACTAATGAAAAACTGTTTTTT

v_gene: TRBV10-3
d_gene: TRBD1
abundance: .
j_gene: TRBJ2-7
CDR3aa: CAIGETGGSGEQYF
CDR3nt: TGTGCCATCGGAGAGACAGGGGGCTCGGGGGAGCAGTACTTC

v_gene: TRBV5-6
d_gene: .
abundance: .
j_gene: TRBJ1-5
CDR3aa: CASTTLGREDQPQHF
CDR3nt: TGTGCCAGCACCACTTTAGGCAGGGAGGACCAGCCCCAGCATTTT

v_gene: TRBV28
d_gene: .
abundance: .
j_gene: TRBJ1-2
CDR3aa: CASSFKGYGYTF
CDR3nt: TGTGCCAGCAGTTTTAAAGGTTATGGCTACACCTTC

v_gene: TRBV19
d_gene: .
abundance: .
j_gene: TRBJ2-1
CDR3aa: CASSMSGLSYNEQFF
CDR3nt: TGTGCCAGTAGTATGTCAGGCCTTTCCTACAATGAGCAGTTCTTC

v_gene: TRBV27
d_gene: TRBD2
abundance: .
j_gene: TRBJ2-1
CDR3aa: CASSYGLAGVAMKQFF
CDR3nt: TGTGCCAGCAGTTACGGACTAGCGGGCGTAGCGATGAAGCAGTTCTTC